This entry features one TCR beta chain sequence. Its antigen is currently unknown. This table comes from immunoSEQ multiplex PCR, and its TCRdb copy is limited to in-frame clones, with some not included. Among about 1.5 million clones listed, 95% to 99% were seen once. This CDR3 comprises 14 residues. The V gene's germline CDR1 is SGHTA and CDR2 FQGTGA. J gave up 9 bases and V 8 bases, and 8 bases lay outside the gene matches. The sample comes from a study of shared clonotypes between healthy human individuals. Study-wide points: Large sequencing depth failed to make sorted-subset sequencing complete, rarefaction showed.

The chain links TRBV7-3 to TRBJ2-1, with 12 bases aligning to TRBD1. The TCR originated in a man aged 25-45 years in good health. Sequences were obtained from naive CD4+ T cells sorted from blood. Specified subset: CD45RA+ positively selected. CDR3 DNA sequence: TGTGCCAGCGGCCGGGACAGGGGGCGAGGTGAGCAGTTCTTC. It yields the protein CASGRDRGRGEQFF. Supplemented by reference TRBV7-3 and TRBJ2-1, the full variable domain reads GAGVSQTPSNKVTEKGKYVELRCDPISGHTALYWYRQSLGQGPEFLIYFQGTGAADDSGLPNDRFFAVRPEGSVSTLKIQRTERGDSAVYLCASGRDRGRGEQFFGPGTRLTVL.